This entry describes one T cell receptor (beta chain). The read terminates 3 residues ahead of where the CDR3 ends, so the germline J gene completes it. The method was immunoSEQ multiplex PCR; TCRdb's version includes in-frame clones alone and lacks a portion of them. The table gives fewer than 35,000 clones; the top ten clones make up 7.5% to 10% of it. This entry is derived from a study of T cells in women clearing cervical HPV infection. Overall study context: Donors had HPV16-related CIN3 or worse; 2 had invasive cancer.

The junction had 8 bases not matched to a gene; V was cut back by 1 base and J by 5 bases. From germline, CDR1 is SGHRS and CDR2 YFSETQ. The CDR3 extends over 17 amino acids. V gene TRBV5-1 combines with J gene TRBJ2-1; 11 bases fit TRBD2. The specimen sequenced was blood buffy coat. The TCR originated in a woman aged 18-70 years with a cervical HPV16 infection that either progressed to CIN3+ or cleared (not recorded which). The CDR3 protein is CASSLRLGLAGHNEQFF. CDR3 DNA, as far as it was read: TGCGCCAGCAGCTTGCGACTCGGACTAGCGGGCCACAATGAG.